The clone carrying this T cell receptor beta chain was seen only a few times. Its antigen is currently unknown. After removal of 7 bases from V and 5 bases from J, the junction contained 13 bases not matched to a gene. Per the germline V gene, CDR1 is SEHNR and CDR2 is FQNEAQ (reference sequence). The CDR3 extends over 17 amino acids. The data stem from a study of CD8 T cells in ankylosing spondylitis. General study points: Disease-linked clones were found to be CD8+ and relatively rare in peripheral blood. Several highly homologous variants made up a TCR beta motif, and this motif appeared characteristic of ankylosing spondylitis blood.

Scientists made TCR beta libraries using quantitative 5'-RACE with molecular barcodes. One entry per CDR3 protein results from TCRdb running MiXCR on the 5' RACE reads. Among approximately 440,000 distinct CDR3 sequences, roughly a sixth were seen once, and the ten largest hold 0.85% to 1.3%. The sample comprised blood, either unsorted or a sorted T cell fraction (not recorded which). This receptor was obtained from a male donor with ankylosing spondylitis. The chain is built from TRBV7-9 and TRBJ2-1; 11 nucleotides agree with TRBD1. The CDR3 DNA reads TGTGCCAGCACCCTGGGCACCGGGACAGGGGGTAACAATGAGCAGTTCTTC. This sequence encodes CASTLGTGTGGNNEQFF.